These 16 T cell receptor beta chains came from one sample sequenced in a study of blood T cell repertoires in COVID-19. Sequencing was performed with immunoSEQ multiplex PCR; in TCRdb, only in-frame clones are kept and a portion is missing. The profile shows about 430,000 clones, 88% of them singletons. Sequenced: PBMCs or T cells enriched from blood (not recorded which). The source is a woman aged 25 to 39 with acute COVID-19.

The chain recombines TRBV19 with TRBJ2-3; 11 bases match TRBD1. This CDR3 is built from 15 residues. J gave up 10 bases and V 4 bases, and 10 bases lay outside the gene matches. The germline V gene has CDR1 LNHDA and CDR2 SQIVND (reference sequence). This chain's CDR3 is CASSTLPGQGEAQYF. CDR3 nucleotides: TGTGCCAGTAGTACCCTCCCGGGACAGGGGGAAGCGCAGTATTTT.

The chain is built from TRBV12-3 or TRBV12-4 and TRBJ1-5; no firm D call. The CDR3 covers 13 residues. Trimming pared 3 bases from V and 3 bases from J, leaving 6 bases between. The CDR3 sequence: CASSFSFNQPQHF. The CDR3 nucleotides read TGTGCCAGCAGTTTTTCCTTCAATCAGCCCCAGCATTTT.

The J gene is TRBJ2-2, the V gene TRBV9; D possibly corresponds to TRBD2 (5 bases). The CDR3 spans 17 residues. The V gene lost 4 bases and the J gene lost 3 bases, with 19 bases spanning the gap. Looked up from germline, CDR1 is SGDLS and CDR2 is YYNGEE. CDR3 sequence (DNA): TGTGCCAGCAGCCTCCTTAGTGGGAGTCCGGACACCGGGGAGCTGTTTTTT. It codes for CASSLLSGSPDTGELFF.

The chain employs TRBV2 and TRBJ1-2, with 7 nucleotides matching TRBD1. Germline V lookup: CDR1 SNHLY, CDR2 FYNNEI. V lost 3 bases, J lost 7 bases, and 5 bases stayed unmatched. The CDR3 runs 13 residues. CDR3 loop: CASSDYRGRGYTF. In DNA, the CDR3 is TGTGCCAGCAGTGATTACAGGGGTCGTGGCTACACCTTC. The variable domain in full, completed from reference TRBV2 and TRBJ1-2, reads EPEVTQTPSHQVTQMGQEVILRCVPISNHLYFYWYRQILGQKVEFLVSFYNNEISEKSEIFDDQFSVERPDGSNFTLKIRSTKLEDSAMYFCASSDYRGRGYTFGSGTRLTVV.

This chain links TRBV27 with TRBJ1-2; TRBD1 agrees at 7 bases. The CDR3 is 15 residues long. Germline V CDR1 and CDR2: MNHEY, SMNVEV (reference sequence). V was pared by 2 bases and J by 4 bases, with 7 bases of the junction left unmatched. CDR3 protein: CASSLTPDRPYGYTF. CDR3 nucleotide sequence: TGTGCCAGCAGTTTAACCCCGGACAGGCCCTATGGCTACACCTTC.

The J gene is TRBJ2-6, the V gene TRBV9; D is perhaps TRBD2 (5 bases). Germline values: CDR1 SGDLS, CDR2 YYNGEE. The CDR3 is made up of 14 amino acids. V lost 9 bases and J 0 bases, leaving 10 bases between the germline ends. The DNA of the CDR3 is TGTGCCACAGCGGTGGACTCTGGGGCCAACGTCCTGACTTTC. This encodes CATAVDSGANVLTF.

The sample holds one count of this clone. CDR3 sequence reads: CASSPRDLRRETQYF. CDR3 DNA: TGTGCCAGCTCACCTCGGGATCTCCGGCGGGAGACCCAGTACTTC. J is TRBJ2-5 and V is TRBV18; D perhaps matches TRBD2 (5 bases). Germline values: CDR1 KGHSH, CDR2 LQKENI. Trimming removed 3 bases at V and 5 bases at J, with 16 bases between. There are 15 residues in the CDR3.

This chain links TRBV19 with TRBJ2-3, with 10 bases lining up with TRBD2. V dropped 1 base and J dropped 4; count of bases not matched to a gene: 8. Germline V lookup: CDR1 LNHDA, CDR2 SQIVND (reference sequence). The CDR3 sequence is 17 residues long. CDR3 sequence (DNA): TGTGCCAGTAGTATAGGTCTAGCGGGGGCGTTTCCAGATACGCAGTATTTT. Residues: CASSIGLAGAFPDTQYF.

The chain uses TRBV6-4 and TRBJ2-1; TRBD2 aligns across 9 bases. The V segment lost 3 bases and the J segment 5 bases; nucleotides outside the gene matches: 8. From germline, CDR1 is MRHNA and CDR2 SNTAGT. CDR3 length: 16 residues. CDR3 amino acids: CASSEVAAGGDNEQFF. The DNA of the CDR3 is TGTGCCAGCAGTGAGGTCGCTGCGGGGGGGGACAATGAGCAGTTCTTC.

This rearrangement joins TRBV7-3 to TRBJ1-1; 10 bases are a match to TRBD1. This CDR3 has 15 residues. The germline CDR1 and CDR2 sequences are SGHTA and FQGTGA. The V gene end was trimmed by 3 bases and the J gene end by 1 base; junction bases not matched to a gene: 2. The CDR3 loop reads CASSLTGGQNTEAFF. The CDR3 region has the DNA TGTGCCAGCAGCTTGACAGGGGGCCAGAACACTGAAGCTTTCTTT.

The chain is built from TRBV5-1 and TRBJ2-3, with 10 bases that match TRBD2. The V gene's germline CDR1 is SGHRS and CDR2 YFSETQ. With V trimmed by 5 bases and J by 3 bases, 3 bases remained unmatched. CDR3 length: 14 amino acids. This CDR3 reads CASRQLAGTDTQYF. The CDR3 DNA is TGCGCCAGCAGGCAACTAGCGGGGACAGATACGCAGTATTTT.

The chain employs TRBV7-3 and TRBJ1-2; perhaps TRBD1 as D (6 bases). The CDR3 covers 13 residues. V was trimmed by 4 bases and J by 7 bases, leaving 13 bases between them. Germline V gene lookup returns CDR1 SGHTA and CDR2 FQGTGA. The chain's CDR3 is CASSSGAGAGYTF. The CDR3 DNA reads TGTGCCAGCAGCTCAGGGGCAGGGGCTGGCTACACCTTC.

CDR3 region: CASSIGGLETQYF. In DNA form, the CDR3 reads TGTGCCAGCAGCATCGGGGGATTGGAGACCCAGTACTTC. V gene TRBV7-3 combines with J gene TRBJ2-5, with D perhaps matching TRBD2 (6 bases). There are 13 residues in the CDR3. The V gene's germline CDR1 is SGHTA and CDR2 FQGTGA. Trimming removed 5 bases at V and 5 bases at J, with 12 bases between. Based on the CDR3 plus reference TRBV7-3 and TRBJ2-5, the full variable domain is GAGVSQTPSNKVTEKGKYVELRCDPISGHTALYWYRQSLGQGPEFLIYFQGTGAADDSGLPNDRFFAVRPEGSVSTLKIQRTERGDSAVYLCASSIGGLETQYFGPGTRLLVL.

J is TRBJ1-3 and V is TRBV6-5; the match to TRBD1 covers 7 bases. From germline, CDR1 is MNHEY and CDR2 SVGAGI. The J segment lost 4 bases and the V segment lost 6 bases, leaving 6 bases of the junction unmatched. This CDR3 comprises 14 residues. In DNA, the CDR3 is TGTGCCAGCAGACCCGACAGGGCAGGAAACACCATATATTTT. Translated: CASRPDRAGNTIYF.

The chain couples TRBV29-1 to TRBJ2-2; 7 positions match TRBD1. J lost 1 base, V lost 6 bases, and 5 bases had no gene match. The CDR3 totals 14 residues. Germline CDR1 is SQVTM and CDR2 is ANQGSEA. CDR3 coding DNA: TGCAGCGTCCCGACAGGGCGGAACACCGGGGAGCTGTTTTTT. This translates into CSVPTGRNTGELFF.

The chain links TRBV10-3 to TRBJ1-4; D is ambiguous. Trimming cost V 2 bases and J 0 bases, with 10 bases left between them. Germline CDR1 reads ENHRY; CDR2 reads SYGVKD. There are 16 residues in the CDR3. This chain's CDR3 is CAISETNRTTNEKLFF. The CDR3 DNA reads TGTGCCATCAGTGAGACCAACAGAACAACTAATGAAAAACTGTTTTTT.